This TCR beta chain is from a study of technical replicates of blood from a few donors. TCRdb's copy holds only in-frame clones and misses some; the assay was immunoSEQ multiplex PCR. The data show tens of thousands of clones, around 94% seen once. J gave up 5 bases and V 5 bases, and 14 bases lay outside the gene matches. CDR3 length equals 17 residues. Germline CDR1 is SGDLS and CDR2 is YYNGEE. Sample: T cells isolated from PBMCs. The gene calls are TRBV9 and TRBJ2-1, with 9 bases matching TRBD2. The TCR was taken from a human donor in good health. The CDR3 protein is CASSSTVTSGPNNEQFF. CDR3 DNA sequence: TGTGCCAGCAGTTCTACAGTTACTAGCGGGCCAAACAATGAGCAGTTCTTC.